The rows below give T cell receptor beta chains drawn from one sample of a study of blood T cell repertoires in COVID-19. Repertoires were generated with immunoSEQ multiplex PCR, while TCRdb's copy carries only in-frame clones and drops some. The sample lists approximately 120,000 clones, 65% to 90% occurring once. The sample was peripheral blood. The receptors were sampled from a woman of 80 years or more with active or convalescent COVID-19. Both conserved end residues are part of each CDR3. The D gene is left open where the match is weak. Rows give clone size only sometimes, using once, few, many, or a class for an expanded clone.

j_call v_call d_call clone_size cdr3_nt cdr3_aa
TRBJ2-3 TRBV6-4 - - TGTGCCAGCAGTGCCAGACTAGTTGGGGCAGATACGCAGTATTTT CASSARLVGADTQYF
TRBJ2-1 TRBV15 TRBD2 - TGTGCCACCAGCAGAGATCCCGCTACGGGCGGGAGCATGTTCTTC CATSRDPATGGSMFF
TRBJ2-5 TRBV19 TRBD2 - TGTGCCAGTAGAGATGTAGCGGGAGGGCGAGAGACCCAGTACTTC CASRDVAGGRETQYF
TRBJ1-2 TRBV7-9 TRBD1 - TGTGCCAGCAGCGGGACAGCTAGAAAAAACTATGGCTACACCTTC CASSGTARKNYGYTF
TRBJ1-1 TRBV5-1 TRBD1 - TGCGCCAGCAGCTTGGCCGCAGGGGGCACTGAAGCTTTCTTT CASSLAAGGTEAFF
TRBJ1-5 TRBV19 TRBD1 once TGTGCCAGTAGTAAACAGGGGGGAGTATGGCAGCCCCAGCATTTT CASSKQGGVWQPQHF
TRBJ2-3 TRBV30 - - TGTGCCTGGGGTCGGGGGAGTACAGATACGCAGTATTTT CAWGRGSTDTQYF
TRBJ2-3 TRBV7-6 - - TGTGCCAGCAGCCCAGGACTTTTCACAGATACGCAGTATTTT CASSPGLFTDTQYF
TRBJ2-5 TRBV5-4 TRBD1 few TGTGCCAGCAGCCATCCGACAGGGGGGGACCAAGAGACCCAGTACTTC CASSHPTGGDQETQYF
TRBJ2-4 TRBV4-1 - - TGCGCCAGCAGCCAACCGACAGTGGGGGCGACCAAAAACATTCAGTACTTC CASSQPTVGATKNIQYF
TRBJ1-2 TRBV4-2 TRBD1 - TGTGCCAGCAGTCGACAGGGGGAGAACTATGGCTACACCTTC CASSRQGENYGYTF
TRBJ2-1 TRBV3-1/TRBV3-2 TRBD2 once TGTGCCAGCAGCCACCTACTAGCGGATAACTCCTACAATGAGCAGTTCTTC CASSHLLADNSYNEQFF
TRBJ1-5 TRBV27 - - TGTGCCAGCCGAAGCTTTGGGACAAGCAATCAGCCCCAGCATTTT CASRSFGTSNQPQHF
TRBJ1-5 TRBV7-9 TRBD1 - TGTGCCAGCAGCTCGAGCCGGGACAGGCAGCATTTT CASSSSRDRQHF
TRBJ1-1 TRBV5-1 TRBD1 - TGCGCCAGCAGCGCCGGGACAGCGAACACTGAAGCTTTCTTT CASSAGTANTEAFF
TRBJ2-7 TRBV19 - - TGTGCCAGTAGTAAAGAATGGGGATGGGAGATCTACGAGCAGTACTTC CASSKEWGWEIYEQYF
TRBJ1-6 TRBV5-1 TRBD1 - TGCGCCAGCAGCTTGGCCGCGGTCCGGGACAGGGGGTATTCACCCCTCCACTTT CASSLAAVRDRGYSPLHF
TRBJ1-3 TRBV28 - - TGTGCCAGCAGTCCCGCCGACAGAGTCGGGGGAAACACCATATATTTT CASSPADRVGGNTIYF
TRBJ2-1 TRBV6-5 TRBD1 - TGTGCCACCCTCCGGGACAGCTCCTACAATGAGCAGTTCTTC CATLRDSSYNEQFF
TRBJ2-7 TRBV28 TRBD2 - TGTGCCAGCAGTGCCGGGACTAGCTCAGGCTACGAGCAGTACTTC CASSAGTSSGYEQYF
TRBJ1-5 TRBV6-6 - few TGTGCCAGCAGTCAGGACCTGCAGGGCGGTCGAAATCAGCCCCAGCATTTT CASSQDLQGGRNQPQHF
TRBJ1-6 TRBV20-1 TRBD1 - TGCAGTGCTAGTACAGGGGGGAGGTCACCCCTCCACTTT CSASTGGRSPLHF
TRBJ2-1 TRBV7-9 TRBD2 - TGTGCCAGCAGCCCGGGGACTAGCGGGTATTCCTACAATGAGCAGTTCTTC CASSPGTSGYSYNEQFF
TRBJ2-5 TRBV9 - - TGTGCCAGCAGCGTGGGGGGGGCCCAAGAGACCCAGTACTTC CASSVGGAQETQYF